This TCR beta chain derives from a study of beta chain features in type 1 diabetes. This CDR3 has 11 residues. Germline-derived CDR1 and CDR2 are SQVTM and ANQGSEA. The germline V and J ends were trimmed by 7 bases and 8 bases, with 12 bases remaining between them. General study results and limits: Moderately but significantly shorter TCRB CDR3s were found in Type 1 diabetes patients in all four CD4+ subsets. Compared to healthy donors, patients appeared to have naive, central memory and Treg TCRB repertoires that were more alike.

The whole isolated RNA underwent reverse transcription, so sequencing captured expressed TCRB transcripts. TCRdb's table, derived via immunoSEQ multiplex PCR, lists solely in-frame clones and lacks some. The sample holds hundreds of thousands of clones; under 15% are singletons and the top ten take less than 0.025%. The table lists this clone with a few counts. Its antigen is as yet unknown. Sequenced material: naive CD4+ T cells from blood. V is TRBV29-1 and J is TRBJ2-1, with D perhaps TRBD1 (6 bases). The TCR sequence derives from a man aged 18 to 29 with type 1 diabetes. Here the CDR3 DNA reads TGCAGCGCCAGGGGAGTACATGAGCAGTTCTTC. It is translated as CSARGVHEQFF.